This TCR beta chain stems from a study of PD-L1 blockade in urothelial cancer. Overall study: Males with bladder-origin urothelial cancer constituted about 85% of the 29 patients. A median blood sample held about 140,000 T cells and approximately 83,000 unique TCRs. Whole-study results and caveats: A pretreatment blood TCR clonality that fell below the median predicted better progression-free and overall survival.

To note about this clone: The target antigen is unknown.

Per patient, between 1 and 8 samples were collected at pretreatment and on-treatment time points. The protocol was immunoSEQ multiplex PCR, while the TCRdb copy is restricted to in-frame clones and leaves out a portion. There are some 100,000 clones in the sample; approximately 91% occur only once, and 0.8% to 1% lies in the top ten. The CDR3 is made up of 12 amino acids. CDR1 and CDR2 from the germline V gene are LNHDA and SQIVND (reference sequence). V trimming: 8 bases; J trimming: 4 bases; junction bases outside the gene matches: 5. The sequence was collected from a woman at least 80 years old with urothelial cancer. The rearrangement uses TRBV19 and TRBJ2-7, with 7 bases matching TRBD1. The sample in question was PBMCs, obtained around atezolizumab (anti-PD-L1) treatment. CDR3 region: CASRDRLYEQYF. The CDR3 nucleotides read TGTGCCAGTCGGGACAGACTGTACGAGCAGTACTTC.